What follows are 26 T cell receptor beta chains derived from one specimen sequenced in a study of blood T cell repertoires in COVID-19. Generated by immunoSEQ multiplex PCR, the TCRdb table keeps only in-frame clones and is missing some. The profile covers a few hundred thousand clones, with nearly 85% appearing a single time and around 1.3% taken by the ten largest. Sequences were obtained from peripheral blood. These receptors were taken from a woman in her twenties or thirties with COVID-19, enrolled during active disease.

This clone was found a few times. The rearrangement uses TRBV6-5 and TRBJ2-1; 7 bases line up with TRBD1. Germline-derived CDR1 and CDR2 are MNHEY and SVGAGI. With V trimmed by 6 bases and J by 5 bases, 10 bases remained unmatched. The CDR3 covers 15 residues. The CDR3 is CASSQGGGSHNEQFF. In DNA form, the CDR3 reads TGTGCCAGCAGCCAAGGGGGCGGTAGCCACAATGAGCAGTTCTTC.

This chain links TRBV5-1 with TRBJ2-5; D perhaps matches TRBD2 (6 bases). The CDR3 is 14 residues long. The germline V gene has CDR1 SGHRS and CDR2 YFSETQ. The ends were cut back, 2 bases at V and 5 bases at J, with 13 bases in the middle. CDR3 DNA sequence: TGCGCCAGCAGCTTCGGGGGAGTGAGGGAGACCCAGTACTTC. Its translation: CASSFGGVRETQYF.

The rearrangement links TRBV6-5 to TRBJ2-3; maybe TRBD1 (6 bases). This CDR3 spans 14 amino acids. Per germline, CDR1 MNHEY and CDR2 SVGAGI. Between the trimmed V and J ends, which lost 8 bases and 3 bases, there was a span of 15 bases. The CDR3 here is CASDRNFRTDTQYF. The CDR3 coding sequence is TGTGCCAGCGACAGGAACTTCCGGACAGATACGCAGTATTTT.

This clone was seen a single time. V gene TRBV6-5 combines with J gene TRBJ1-1, with D perhaps TRBD1 (6 bases). Germline lookup yields CDR1 MNHEY and CDR2 SVGAGI. The V end was cut by 2 bases, the J end by 5 bases, with 9 bases between. CDR3 size: 13 residues. CDR3 residues: CASSYTRGTEAFF. The CDR3 nucleotides are TGTGCCAGCAGTTACACTAGGGGGACTGAAGCTTTCTTT.

The rearrangement links TRBV6-5 to TRBJ2-3; D is perhaps TRBD1 (6 bases). V lost 2 bases, J lost 4 bases, and 13 bases lay in between. The CDR3 length is 15 residues. CDR1 and CDR2 (germline): MNHEY, SVGAGI. Here the CDR3 reads CASSYGQGHADTQYF. The CDR3 DNA reads as TGTGCCAGCAGTTACGGGCAGGGGCATGCAGATACGCAGTATTTT.

The V call is TRBV7-9, the J call TRBJ2-1; TRBD2 matches at 8 bases. Germline V CDR1 and CDR2: SEHNR, FQNEAQ (reference sequence). CDR3 length: 14 amino acids. The V and J ends lost 3 bases and 10 bases, in that order; junction bases with no gene match: 8. The CDR3 DNA reads as TGTGCCAGCAGCTTGGGAAGGTCTAGCGGGGAGCAGTTCTTC. This encodes CASSLGRSSGEQFF.

V is TRBV6-1 and J is TRBJ1-3, with D maybe TRBD1 (6 bases). The CDR3 has 15 amino acids. Trimming left V 2 bases short and J 0 bases short, with 8 bases between. Germline lookup yields CDR1 MNHNS and CDR2 SASEGT. Here the CDR3 reads CASSESDSSGNTIYF. CDR3 nucleotides: TGTGCCAGCAGTGAATCGGACAGCTCTGGAAACACCATATATTTT.

V gene TRBV27 combines with J gene TRBJ2-3; 9 nucleotides align to TRBD2. Per the germline V gene, CDR1 is MNHEY and CDR2 is SMNVEV (reference sequence). The V and J ends lost 2 bases and 6 bases, in that order; junction bases with no gene match: 6. The CDR3 extends over 15 amino acids. CDR3 sequence (DNA): TGTGCCAGCAGTTTACGGCTAGCGGGACTCGATACGCAGTATTTT. This gives the protein CASSLRLAGLDTQYF.

V usage is TRBV7-9 and J usage is TRBJ2-5; 8 nucleotides line up with TRBD1. J lost 2 bases, V lost 6 bases, and 14 bases had no gene match. From germline, CDR1 is SEHNR and CDR2 FQNEAQ (reference sequence). The CDR3 totals 17 residues. CDR3 amino acids: CASRGDRRSRDQETQYF. CDR3 nucleotides: TGTGCCAGCAGAGGGGACAGGCGGAGTCGCGATCAAGAGACCCAGTACTTC.

The rearrangement links TRBV29-1 to TRBJ2-7; D not certain. The germline CDR1 and CDR2 sequences are SQVTM and ANQGSEA. CDR3 length: 15 amino acids. The V end was cut by 0 bases, the J end by 0 bases, with 12 bases between. This CDR3 is CSVEDDSTPSYEQYF. CDR3 bases: TGCAGCGTTGAAGATGACTCTACCCCCTCCTACGAGCAGTACTTC.

The chain carries TRBV9 and TRBJ1-2; TRBD1 might be the D (5 bases). Germline lookup yields CDR1 SGDLS and CDR2 YYNGEE. V dropped 0 bases and J dropped 4 bases, with 13 bases sitting between them. The CDR3 spans 15 residues. CDR3 DNA: TGTGCCAGCAGCGTAGGCCCAGGGATAGGCTATGGCTACACCTTC. Its translation: CASSVGPGIGYGYTF.

The chain links TRBV12-3 or TRBV12-4 to TRBJ2-5, with 7 bases lining up with TRBD1. The CDR3 runs 13 residues. J lost 5 bases, V lost 6 bases, and 6 bases had no gene match. CDR3 sequence reads: CASSITGAETQYF. CDR3 DNA: TGTGCCAGCAGCATCACAGGGGCGGAGACCCAGTACTTC.

The chain combines TRBV4-3 with TRBJ2-2; D unresolved. Trimming shortened V by 6 bases and J by 4 bases, and 12 bases separated the two germline ends. Germline V gene lookup returns CDR1 LGHNA and CDR2 YSLEER. This CDR3 comprises 14 residues. The CDR3 protein is CASRTAPGTGELFF. DNA of the CDR3: TGCGCCAGCAGGACCGCCCCAGGCACCGGGGAGCTGTTTTTT.

This clone was recorded once. The chain uses TRBV6-6 and TRBJ1-4; 8 positions match TRBD1. Germline values: CDR1 MNHNY, CDR2 SVGAGI (reference sequence). V shed 5 bases and J 7 bases; nucleotides not matched to a gene: 9. This CDR3 contains 15 residues. CDR3 protein: CASSDYGQGLEKLFF. In nucleotides, the CDR3 is TGTGCCAGCAGTGACTACGGACAGGGTCTTGAAAAACTGTTTTTT.

DNA of the CDR3: TGTGCCAGCACTGGACAGGGCGGCACTGAAGCTTTCTTT. It yields the protein CASTGQGGTEAFF. The chain recombines TRBV28 with TRBJ1-1, with 8 positions matching TRBD1. V lost 7 bases and J lost 4; bases outside the gene matches: 5. This CDR3 is 13 amino acids long. CDR1 is MDHEN and CDR2 is SYDVKM in the germline V gene.

The chain couples TRBV18 to TRBJ1-2; a weak D match, TRBD1 (6 bases). Trimming took 1 base from V and 4 from J, leaving 13 bases between them. The CDR3 is 15 amino acids. Germline V gene data show CDR1 as KGHSH and CDR2 as LQKENI. The DNA of the CDR3 is TGTGCCAGCTCACCACTCATCCAGGGGTTCTATGGCTACACCTTC. This codes for CASSPLIQGFYGYTF.

This chain links TRBV7-9 with TRBJ2-1; D may be TRBD1 (5 bases). V was cut by 8 bases and J by 6 bases, with 8 bases left in between. The CDR3 covers 11 residues. Per germline, CDR1 SEHNR and CDR2 FQNEAQ (reference sequence). This CDR3 is CASGRGNEQFF. The CDR3 DNA sequence: TGTGCCAGCGGTAGGGGCAATGAGCAGTTCTTC. The variable domain in full, with the rest retrieved from reference TRBV7-9 and TRBJ2-1, is DTGVSQNPRHKITKRGQNVTFRCDPISEHNRLYWYRQTLGQGPEFLTYFQNEAQLEKSRLLSDRFSAERPKGSFSTLEIQRTEQGDSAMYLCASGRGNEQFFGPGTRLTVL.

The chain employs TRBV28 and TRBJ1-3, with D possibly being TRBD1 (5 bases). The CDR3 runs 19 residues. The germline gives CDR1 MDHEN, CDR2 SYDVKM. With 8 bases removed from V and 2 bases from J, the gap between germline ends came to 28 bases. The CDR3 sequence: CASDSGRDAPFEPGNTIYF. DNA for the CDR3: TGTGCCAGCGACTCCGGGAGGGACGCGCCATTCGAACCTGGAAACACCATATATTTT.

The chain combines TRBV3-1 (or the pseudogene TRBV3-2) with TRBJ1-1, with D possibly matching TRBD1 (5 bases). The CDR3 contains 14 residues. Germline V gives CDR1 LGHDT, CDR2 YNNKEL (reference sequence). Trimming removed 3 bases from V and 2 bases from J, with 10 bases in between. The CDR3 reads CASSHSDTNTEAFF. The CDR3 DNA follows: TGTGCCAGCAGCCATTCGGACACCAACACTGAAGCTTTCTTT.

The V and J genes are TRBV7-9 and TRBJ1-2; 8 bases are shared with TRBD1. V lost 2 bases, J lost 4 bases, and 12 bases stayed unmatched. The CDR3 totals 17 residues. Germline CDR1 is SEHNR and CDR2 is FQNEAQ (reference sequence). The CDR3 nucleotides read TGTGCCAGCAGCTTAACCGGCAGGGGGCTTGAGGGCTATGGCTACACCTTC. The encoded protein is CASSLTGRGLEGYGYTF.

This clone has just one count. The gene calls are TRBV18 and TRBJ1-6, with TRBD1 identical over 7 bases. The trim removed 5 bases at V and 5 bases at J, leaving 15 bases unmatched. Germline V CDR1 and CDR2: KGHSH, LQKENI. The CDR3 is 18 residues long. The chain's CDR3 is CASSSFIGTAVNNSPLHF. Written as DNA, the CDR3 is TGTGCCAGCTCATCTTTTATTGGGACAGCCGTGAATAATTCACCCCTCCACTTT.

This clone has a single count. This chain joins TRBV7-2 and TRBJ1-6; D is perhaps TRBD1 (5 bases). The V gene's germline CDR1 is SGHTA and CDR2 FQGNSA. The V end lost 1 base, the J end lost 5 bases, and 12 bases lay between the germline ends. The CDR3 consists of 16 residues. In DNA, the CDR3 is TGTGCCAGCAGCTTAGGACGGGGGAGGGATAATTCACCCCTCCACTTT. Translation gives CASSLGRGRDNSPLHF.

This clone occurred a few times. The chain has TRBV5-1 and TRBJ1-2, with 7 nucleotides matching TRBD1. Germline trimming cut 4 bases from V and 8 bases from J; bases unmatched to any gene: 11. Germline CDR1 is SGHRS and CDR2 is YFSETQ. CDR3 length: 14 residues. The CDR3 here is CASSALDRVGGYTF. CDR3 in DNA: TGCGCCAGCAGCGCCCTAGACAGGGTTGGAGGCTACACCTTC. Supplemented by reference TRBV5-1 and TRBJ1-2, the full variable domain reads KAGVTQTPRYLIKTRGQQVTLSCSPISGHRSVSWYQQTPGQGLQFLFEYFSETQRNKGNFPGRFSGRQFSNSRSEMNVSTLELGDSALYLCASSALDRVGGYTFGSGTRLTVV.

This clone was observed a handful of times. This chain uses TRBV9 with TRBJ1-2; D remains unclear. This CDR3 has 15 amino acids. The germline V and J ends were trimmed by 1 base and 4 bases, with 14 bases remaining between them. The germline V gene encodes CDR1 SGDLS and CDR2 YYNGEE. CDR3 in DNA: TGTGCCAGCAGCGTAAATTTGGAGGCCGGCTATGGCTACACCTTC. Translating it yields CASSVNLEAGYGYTF.

The chain is built from TRBV7-6 and TRBJ1-2; D is possibly TRBD1 (5 bases). Germline V lookup: CDR1 SGHVS, CDR2 FNYEAQ. This CDR3 is 15 amino acids long. The V gene lost 1 base and the J gene lost 3 bases, with 12 bases spanning the gap. CDR3 loop: CASSLGRANHYGYTF. The CDR3 coding sequence is TGTGCCAGCAGCTTAGGCAGGGCGAATCACTATGGCTACACCTTC.

The chain carries TRBV7-8 and TRBJ2-4; possible D gene TRBD1, 6 bases. Germline V gene lookup returns CDR1 SGHVS and CDR2 FQNEAQ. The CDR3 has 12 amino acids. Trimming stripped 11 bases from V and 5 bases from J, with 13 bases between. The CDR3 DNA reads as TGTGCCTCCGGGGCAGGGGAAAACATTCAGTACTTC. Translating gives CASGAGENIQYF.